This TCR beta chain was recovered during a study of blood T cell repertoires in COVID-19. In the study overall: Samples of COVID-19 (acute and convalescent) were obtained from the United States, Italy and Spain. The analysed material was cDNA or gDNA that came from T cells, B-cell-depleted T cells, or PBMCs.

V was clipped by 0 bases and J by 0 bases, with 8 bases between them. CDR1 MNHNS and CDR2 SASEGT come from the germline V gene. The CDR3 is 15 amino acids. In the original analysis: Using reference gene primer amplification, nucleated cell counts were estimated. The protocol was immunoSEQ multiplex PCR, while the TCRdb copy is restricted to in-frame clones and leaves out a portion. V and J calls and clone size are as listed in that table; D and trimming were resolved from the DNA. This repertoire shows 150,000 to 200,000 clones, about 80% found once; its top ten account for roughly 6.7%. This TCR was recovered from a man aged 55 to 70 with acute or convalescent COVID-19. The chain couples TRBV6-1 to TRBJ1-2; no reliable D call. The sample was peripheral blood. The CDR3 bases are TGTGCCAGCAGTGAAGCGGCAGAAGCTAACTATGGCTACACCTTC. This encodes CASSEAAEANYGYTF.